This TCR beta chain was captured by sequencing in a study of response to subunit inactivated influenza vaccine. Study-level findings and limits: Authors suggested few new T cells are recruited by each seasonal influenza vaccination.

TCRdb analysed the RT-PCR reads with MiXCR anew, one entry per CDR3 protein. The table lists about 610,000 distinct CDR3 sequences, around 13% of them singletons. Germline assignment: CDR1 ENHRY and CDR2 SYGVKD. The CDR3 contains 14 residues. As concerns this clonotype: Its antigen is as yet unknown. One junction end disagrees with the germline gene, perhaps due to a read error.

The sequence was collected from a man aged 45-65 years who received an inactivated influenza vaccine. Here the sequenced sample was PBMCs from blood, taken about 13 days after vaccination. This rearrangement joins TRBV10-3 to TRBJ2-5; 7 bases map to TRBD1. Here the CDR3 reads CATSDPTGQETQYF. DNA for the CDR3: TGTGCCACCAGTGACCCGACAGGGCAAGAGACCCAGTACTTC.